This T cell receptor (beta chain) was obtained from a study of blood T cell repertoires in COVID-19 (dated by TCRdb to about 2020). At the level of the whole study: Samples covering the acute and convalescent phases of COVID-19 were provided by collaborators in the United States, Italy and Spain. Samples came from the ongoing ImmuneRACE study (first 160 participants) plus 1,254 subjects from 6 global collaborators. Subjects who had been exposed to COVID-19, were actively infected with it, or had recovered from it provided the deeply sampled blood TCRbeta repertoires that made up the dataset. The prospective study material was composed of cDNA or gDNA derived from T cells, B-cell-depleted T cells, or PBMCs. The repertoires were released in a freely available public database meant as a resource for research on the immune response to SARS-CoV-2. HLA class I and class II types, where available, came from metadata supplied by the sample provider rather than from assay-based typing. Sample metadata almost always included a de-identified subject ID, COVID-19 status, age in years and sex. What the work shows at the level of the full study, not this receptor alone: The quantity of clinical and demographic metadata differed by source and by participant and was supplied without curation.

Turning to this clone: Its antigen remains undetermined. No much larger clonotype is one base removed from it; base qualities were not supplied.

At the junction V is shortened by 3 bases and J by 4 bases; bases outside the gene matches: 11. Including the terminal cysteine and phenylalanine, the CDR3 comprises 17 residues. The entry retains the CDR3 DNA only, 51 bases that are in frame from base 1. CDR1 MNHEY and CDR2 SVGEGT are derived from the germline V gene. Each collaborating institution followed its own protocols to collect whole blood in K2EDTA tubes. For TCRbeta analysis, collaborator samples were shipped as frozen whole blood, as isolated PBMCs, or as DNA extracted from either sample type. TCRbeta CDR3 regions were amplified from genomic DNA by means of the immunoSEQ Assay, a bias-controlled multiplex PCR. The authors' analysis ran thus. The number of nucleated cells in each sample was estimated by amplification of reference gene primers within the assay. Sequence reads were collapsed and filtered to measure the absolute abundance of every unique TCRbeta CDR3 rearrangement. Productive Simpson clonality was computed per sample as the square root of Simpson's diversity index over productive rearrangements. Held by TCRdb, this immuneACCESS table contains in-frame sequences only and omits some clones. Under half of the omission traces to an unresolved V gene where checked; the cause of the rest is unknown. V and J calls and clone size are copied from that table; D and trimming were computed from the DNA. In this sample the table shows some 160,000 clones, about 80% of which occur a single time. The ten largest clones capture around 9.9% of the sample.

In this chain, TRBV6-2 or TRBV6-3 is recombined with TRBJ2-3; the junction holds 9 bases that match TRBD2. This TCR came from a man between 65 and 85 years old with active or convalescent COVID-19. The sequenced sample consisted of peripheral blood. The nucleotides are TGTGCCAGCAGTTATAGCGGGAGACTCGAGTCAGCAGATACGCAGTATTTT. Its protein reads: CASSYSGRLESADTQYF.